Shown below are 31 T cell receptor beta chains from a single sample sequenced in a study of Ad26.COV2.S vaccination and SARS-CoV-2 variants. Data came from immunoSEQ multiplex PCR; TCRdb stores just in-frame clones and leaves some out. The table includes about 400,000 clones, approximately 83% detected once. Sample treatment: roughly 19 received Ad26.COV2.S at low or high dose, single or two shots; about 5 received placebo; per-sample allocation not given. Day 63 after the first injection of vaccine or placebo was the sampling time. The source material was peripheral blood, sampled in a trial of Ad26.COV2.S vaccine versus placebo. These receptors were taken from a person between 18 and 65 years old who received the Ad26.COV2.S COVID-19 vaccine or a placebo.

This clone was observed a handful of times. The chain uses TRBV5-1 and TRBJ1-1; D ambiguous. Looked up from germline, CDR1 is SGHRS and CDR2 is YFSETQ. This CDR3 region has 13 residues. V shed 5 bases and J shed 0 bases, with 8 bases lying between them. CDR3 in DNA: TGCGCCAGCAGGGACGGAATGAACACTGAAGCTTTCTTT. Protein: CASRDGMNTEAFF.

The chain carries TRBV28 and TRBJ2-3, with 8 bases identical to TRBD1. The CDR3 consists of 15 residues. Germline CDR1 is MDHEN and CDR2 is SYDVKM. The junction had 10 bases not matched to a gene; V was cut back by 7 bases and J by 4 bases. This chain's CDR3 is CASTLAGGLSDTQYF. The CDR3 nucleotides read TGTGCCAGCACCCTGGCAGGGGGCCTCTCAGATACGCAGTATTTT.

This clone was found a few times. The V and J genes are TRBV7-9 and TRBJ1-1, with D possibly matching TRBD1 (6 bases). V lost 3 bases to trimming and J lost 3 bases, with 14 bases between them. Germline lookup yields CDR1 SEHNR and CDR2 FQNEAQ (reference sequence). CDR3 size: 15 residues. Here the CDR3 DNA reads TGTGCCAGCAGCTTGGCCAGGGGTGGTTACACTGAAGCTTTCTTT. Its translation: CASSLARGGYTEAFF.

The chain is built from TRBV28 and TRBJ2-7; D remains unclear. Deletions cut 2 bases from V and 6 bases from J, with 11 bases between. Germline CDR1 MDHEN, CDR2 SYDVKM. The CDR3 consists of 13 residues. CDR3 sequence reads: CASSLGYDGEQYF. The CDR3 bases are TGTGCCAGCAGTTTAGGTTACGACGGCGAGCAGTACTTC.

The CDR3 coding sequence is TGTGCCAGCAGCTTAGTGAACACTGAAGCTTTCTTT. Protein product: CASSLVNTEAFF. J is TRBJ1-1 and V is TRBV13; D gene uncertain. V was clipped by 1 base and J by 0 bases, with 0 bases between them. The CDR3 consists of 12 residues. Germline V gene sequence: CDR1 PRHDT, CDR2 FYEKMQ (reference sequence).

The rearrangement uses TRBV7-2 and TRBJ2-7; maybe TRBD2 (6 bases). V lost 2 bases and J lost 2, with 7 bases in between. Germline V CDR1 and CDR2: SGHTA, FQGNSA. CDR3 length equals 13 residues. The CDR3 bases are TGTGCCAGCAGCTTATCGGGGGCCTACGAGCAGTACTTC. Protein product: CASSLSGAYEQYF.

The V gene is TRBV9, the J gene TRBJ2-4; D call uncertain. CDR3 length: 14 amino acids. Trimming pared 3 bases from V and 3 bases from J, leaving 10 bases between. Looked up from germline, CDR1 is SGDLS and CDR2 is YYNGEE. Here the CDR3 reads CASSAEWGKNIQYF. The CDR3 DNA is TGTGCCAGCAGCGCGGAGTGGGGCAAAAACATTCAGTACTTC.

The chain recombines TRBV2 with TRBJ2-5; no reliable D call. This CDR3 is 16 amino acids long. Germline assignment: CDR1 SNHLY and CDR2 FYNNEI. The V gene lost 0 bases and the J gene lost 0 bases, with 11 bases spanning the gap. For the CDR3, the DNA is TGTGCCAGCAGTGAAGCAGAATCCGGCTACCAAGAGACCCAGTACTTC. Translation gives CASSEAESGYQETQYF.

A single count supports this clone. The V call is TRBV6-1, the J call TRBJ1-1; possible D gene TRBD1, 5 bases. Germline V gene sequence: CDR1 MNHNS, CDR2 SASEGT. The CDR3 loop spans 18 amino acids. With 2 bases removed from V and 1 base from J, the gap between germline ends came to 20 bases. This CDR3 is CASSENGRATFGNTEAFF. The CDR3 region has the DNA TGTGCCAGCAGTGAAAACGGCAGGGCTACTTTCGGGAACACTGAAGCTTTCTTT.

This rearrangement joins TRBV24-1 to TRBJ2-3, with a possible D match to TRBD2 (5 bases). V gave up 3 bases and J gave up 4 bases, with 10 bases separating them. The CDR3 has 14 residues. Per the germline V gene, CDR1 is KGHDR and CDR2 is SFDVKD. CDR3 residues: CATSDSGRSDTQYF. The CDR3 DNA sequence: TGTGCCACCAGTGATAGCGGTCGGTCAGATACGCAGTATTTT.

The chain combines TRBV5-6 with TRBJ2-1; weak D call: TRBD2 (5 bases). The germline CDR1 and CDR2 sequences are SGHDT and YYEEEE. The ends were cut back, 6 bases at V and 7 bases at J, with 14 bases in the middle. This CDR3 contains 13 residues. The CDR3: CASTPSKRNEQFF. The CDR3 DNA is TGTGCCAGCACCCCCTCAAAGCGGAATGAGCAGTTCTTC.

The chain couples TRBV6-6 to TRBJ1-2, with D tentatively TRBD1 (5 bases). Germline CDR1 reads MNHNY; CDR2 reads SVGAGI (reference sequence). This CDR3 comprises 15 residues. Trimming shortened V by 2 bases and J by 2 bases, and 12 bases separated the two germline ends. The CDR3 sequence: CASSYPGQANYGYTF. The CDR3 region has the DNA TGTGCCAGCAGTTACCCGGGGCAGGCGAACTATGGCTACACCTTC.

V gene TRBV19 combines with J gene TRBJ2-7; D is uncertain. Germline V gene data show CDR1 as LNHDA and CDR2 as SQIVND (reference sequence). Trimming pared 5 bases from V and 2 bases from J, leaving 16 bases between. The CDR3 length is 15 residues. CDR3 nucleotides: TGTGCCAGTAGTCGAAAGGCGGTTCCGACCTACGAGCAGTACTTC. It encodes CASSRKAVPTYEQYF.

V gene TRBV4-1 combines with J gene TRBJ2-1; possibly TRBD2 for D (6 bases). V lost 1 base, J lost 2 bases, and 15 bases lay in between. Germline CDR1 is MGHRA and CDR2 is YSYEKL. The CDR3 runs to 17 residues. The DNA for the CDR3 is TGCGCCAGCAGCCAAGTCCCAACTAGGACTACCTACAATGAGCAGTTCTTC. It codes for CASSQVPTRTTYNEQFF.

This sequence joins TRBV24-1 and TRBJ2-5; TRBD1 matches 9 bases. V lost 5 bases to trimming and J lost 4 bases; unmatched junction nucleotides: 7. Germline assignment: CDR1 KGHDR and CDR2 SFDVKD. The CDR3 covers 15 residues. The CDR3 region has the DNA TGTGCCACCAGTGTGGGACAGGGAAACGGAGAGACCCAGTACTTC. Its translation is CATSVGQGNGETQYF.

The DNA for the CDR3 is TGTGCCAGCAGCCAGGGACTAAGAGTCAGTGAGCAGTTCTTC. Protein: CASSQGLRVSEQFF. V is TRBV11-3 and J is TRBJ2-1; 7 bases are a match to TRBD2. The junction had 10 bases not matched to a gene; V was cut back by 5 bases and J by 9 bases. CDR1 and CDR2 from the germline V gene are SGHNT and YENEEA. This CDR3 spans 14 amino acids.

The chain is built from TRBV29-1 and TRBJ1-1; possibly TRBD1 for D (5 bases). The ends were cut back, 5 bases at V and 1 base at J, with 11 bases in the middle. The CDR3 sequence is 13 residues long. Germline CDR1 reads SQVTM; CDR2 reads ANQGSEA. In nucleotides, the CDR3 is TGCAGCGTTCTTGGGGGGGAGAACACTGAAGCTTTCTTT. Translating gives CSVLGGENTEAFF.

This clone showed up just once. Here the CDR3 DNA reads TGCGCCAGCAGCTTGAACGGACAGCAAGAGACCCAGTACTTC. It codes for CASSLNGQQETQYF. The V and J genes are TRBV5-1 and TRBJ2-5, with D perhaps matching TRBD1 (6 bases). The CDR3 has 14 amino acids. Germline V gene data show CDR1 as SGHRS and CDR2 as YFSETQ. V was trimmed by 1 base and J by 2 bases, leaving 9 bases between them.

The chain couples TRBV18 to TRBJ2-4; 7 bases match TRBD1. Trimming at V came to 6 bases and at J to 10 bases, leaving 15 bases not matched to a gene. CDR1 and CDR2 from the germline V gene are KGHSH and LQKENI. The CDR3 covers 15 residues. CDR3 loop: CASSGTRGRHQIQYF. CDR3 DNA sequence: TGTGCCAGCTCCGGAACTAGGGGGCGCCACCAGATTCAGTACTTC.

This chain uses TRBV2 with TRBJ1-3; D is unresolved. The CDR3 is made up of 14 amino acids. Germline CDR1 SNHLY, CDR2 FYNNEI. V lost 6 bases to trimming and J lost 0 bases, with 9 bases between them. This CDR3 is CASSPGSSGNTIYF. CDR3 nucleotides: TGTGCCAGCAGCCCCGGGAGCTCTGGAAACACCATATATTTT. Together with reference TRBV2 and TRBJ1-3, the CDR3 gives the full variable domain: EPEVTQTPSHQVTQMGQEVILRCVPISNHLYFYWYRQILGQKVEFLVSFYNNEISEKSEIFDDQFSVERPDGSNFTLKIRSTKLEDSAMYFCASSPGSSGNTIYFGEGSWLTVV.

The chain is built from TRBV3-1 (or the pseudogene TRBV3-2) and TRBJ1-4; TRBD1 might be the D (5 bases). Trimming removed 1 base from V and 5 bases from J, with 11 bases in between. Germline CDR1 reads LGHDT; CDR2 reads YNNKEL (reference sequence). The CDR3 has 15 amino acids. CDR3 protein: CASSQAHRQNEKLFF. The CDR3 region has the DNA TGTGCCAGCAGCCAAGCGCACAGGCAGAATGAAAAACTGTTTTTT.

In its sample, this clone was seen a few times. The V and J genes are TRBV9 and TRBJ1-5; 8 positions agree with TRBD1. This CDR3 has 16 amino acids. Germline V CDR1 and CDR2: SGDLS, YYNGEE. V lost 7 bases and J lost 3; bases outside the gene matches: 12. CDR3 amino acids: CASSLNKTGANQPQHF. The CDR3 nucleotides are TGTGCCAGCTCCCTCAATAAGACAGGGGCCAATCAGCCCCAGCATTTT.

The rearrangement uses TRBV7-2 and TRBJ2-2; TRBD1 or TRBD2 may be the D gene (6 bases each). This CDR3 spans 18 amino acids. The germline V gene encodes CDR1 SGHTA and CDR2 FQGNSA. Trimming took off 2 bases at V and 1 base at J, with 17 bases between the two ends. CDR3 protein: CASSLYPEGGLNTGELFF. CDR3 nucleotides: TGTGCCAGCAGCTTATATCCTGAAGGGGGGCTGAACACCGGGGAGCTGTTTTTT. The full variable domain, rest sourced from reference TRBV7-2 and TRBJ2-2, is GAGVSQSPSNKVTEKGKDVELRCDPISGHTALYWYRQSLGQGLEFLIYFQGNSAPDKSGLPSDRFSAERTGGSVSTLTIQRTQQEDSAVYLCASSLYPEGGLNTGELFFGEGSRLTVL.

The chain links TRBV5-1 to TRBJ2-2; either TRBD1 or TRBD2 may supply D (5 bases each). The V end lost 0 bases, the J end lost 4 bases, and 7 bases lay between the germline ends. The CDR3 length is 14 residues. Germline CDR1 and CDR2: SGHRS and YFSETQ. DNA of the CDR3: TGCGCCAGCAGCTTGGTGGGGACCACCGGGGAGCTGTTTTTT. Its translation is CASSLVGTTGELFF. Full variable domain (outside the CDR3, taken from reference TRBV5-1 and TRBJ2-2): KAGVTQTPRYLIKTRGQQVTLSCSPISGHRSVSWYQQTPGQGLQFLFEYFSETQRNKGNFPGRFSGRQFSNSRSEMNVSTLELGDSALYLCASSLVGTTGELFFGEGSRLTVL.

The chain employs TRBV21-1 and TRBJ1-1. TRBV21-1 is tagged as a pseudogene. CDR3 length: 15 residues. As DNA, the CDR3 is TGTGCCAGCAGCAAAGAATTGGCGGTGAACACTGAAGCTTTCTTT. It translates to CASSKELAVNTEAFF.

The chain couples TRBV7-9 to TRBJ2-1; a weak D match, TRBD2 (6 bases). The germline gives CDR1 SEHNR, CDR2 FQNEAQ (reference sequence). The length of the CDR3 is 16 residues. The V gene lost 1 base and the J gene lost 8 bases, with 18 bases spanning the gap. The CDR3 region is CASSLGVGGYDHEQFF. CDR3 coding DNA: TGTGCCAGCAGCTTAGGGGTCGGGGGTTACGACCATGAGCAGTTCTTC.

J is TRBJ2-1 and V is TRBV15; the D gene is possibly TRBD1 (6 bases). The germline V and J ends were trimmed by 1 base and 5 bases, with 24 bases remaining between them. Germline V gives CDR1 LNHNV, CDR2 YYDKDF (reference sequence). The CDR3 has 19 residues. CDR3 in DNA: TGTGCCACCAGCAGAGGGGTTTTGGGGGCTAAGGTCAGGAACAATGAGCAGTTCTTC. This translates into CATSRGVLGAKVRNNEQFF. The full variable domain, rest sourced from reference TRBV15 and TRBJ2-1, is DAMVIQNPRYQVTQFGKPVTLSCSQTLNHNVMYWYQQKSSQAPKLLFHYYDKDFNNEADTPDNFQSRRPNTSFCFLDIRSPGLGDTAMYLCATSRGVLGAKVRNNEQFFGPGTRLTVL.

The chain is built from TRBV5-4 and TRBJ1-2, with no clear D. This CDR3 contains 15 residues. Trimming took 0 bases from V and 2 from J, leaving 11 bases between them. Germline CDR1 is SGHNT and CDR2 is YYREEE (reference sequence). The CDR3 loop is CASSLEVATNYGYTF. The CDR3 DNA reads TGTGCCAGCAGCTTGGAGGTGGCAACCAACTATGGCTACACCTTC.

The genes are TRBV5-1 and TRBJ1-5; D ambiguous. Trimming took 0 bases from V and 3 from J, leaving 10 bases between them. Germline V CDR1 and CDR2: SGHRS, YFSETQ. CDR3 length: 15 amino acids. CDR3: CASSLDGVANQPQHF. In DNA, the CDR3 is TGCGCCAGCAGCTTGGATGGAGTGGCCAATCAGCCCCAGCATTTT.

CDR3 nucleotides: TGCGCCAGCAGCCGGGATGGTAGCCGGGGGGAGACCCAGTACTTC. Residues: CASSRDGSRGETQYF. The chain couples TRBV5-1 to TRBJ2-5; the D gene is possibly TRBD2 (6 bases). This CDR3 comprises 15 residues. V was shortened by 4 bases and J by 5 bases, with 18 bases between the two germline ends. CDR1 SGHRS and CDR2 YFSETQ come from the germline V gene.

This clone was observed a handful of times. This sequence joins TRBV7-2 and TRBJ1-1; a weak D match, TRBD1 (6 bases). The CDR3 extends over 12 amino acids. V was pared by 1 base and J by 10 bases, with 10 bases between. Germline V gene sequence: CDR1 SGHTA, CDR2 FQGNSA. The CDR3 spells CASSLGAGVAFF. In DNA form, the CDR3 reads TGTGCCAGCAGCTTAGGGGCAGGGGTAGCTTTCTTT. Using reference TRBV7-2 and TRBJ1-1 for the parts outside the CDR3, the full variable domain is GAGVSQSPSNKVTEKGKDVELRCDPISGHTALYWYRQSLGQGLEFLIYFQGNSAPDKSGLPSDRFSAERTGGSVSTLTIQRTQQEDSAVYLCASSLGAGVAFFGQGTRLTVV.